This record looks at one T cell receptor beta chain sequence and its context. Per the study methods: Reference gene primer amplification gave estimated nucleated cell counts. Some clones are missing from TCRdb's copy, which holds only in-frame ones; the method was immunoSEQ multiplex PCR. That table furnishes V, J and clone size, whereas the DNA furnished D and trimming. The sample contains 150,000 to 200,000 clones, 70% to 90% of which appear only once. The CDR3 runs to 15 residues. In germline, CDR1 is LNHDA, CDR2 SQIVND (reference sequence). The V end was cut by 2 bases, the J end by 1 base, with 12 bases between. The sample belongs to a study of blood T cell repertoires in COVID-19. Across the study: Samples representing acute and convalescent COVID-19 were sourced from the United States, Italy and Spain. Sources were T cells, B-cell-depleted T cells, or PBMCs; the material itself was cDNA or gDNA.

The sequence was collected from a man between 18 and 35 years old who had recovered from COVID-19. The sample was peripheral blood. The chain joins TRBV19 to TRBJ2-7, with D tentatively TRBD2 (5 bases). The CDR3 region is CASSIPSGSSYEQYF. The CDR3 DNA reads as TGTGCCAGTAGTATACCGAGCGGCTCTTCCTACGAGCAGTACTTC.